Listed here is a single T cell receptor beta chain. Its antigen target is currently unknown. The record has no base qualities; no much larger clone is one base away. These data belong to a study of Graves' ophthalmopathy and Graves' hyperthyroidism (dated by TCRdb to 2017 to 2018). Background for the entire study: Peripheral blood was collected at initial diagnosis, prior to any treatment. For training and testing, the 100 or so patients in the discovery cohort were randomly divided in a 7:3 ratio. In five or six hyperthyroidism patients, T-cell repertoires of thyroid tissue and blood were compared. In total, 135 blood samples were TCR-sequenced: around 42 ophthalmopathy, over 70 hyperthyroidism and some 17 hyperthyroidism-to-ophthalmopathy patients. After sampling, hyperthyroidism patients received methimazole starting at 30 mg daily, and ophthalmopathy patients received high-dose intravenous methylprednisolone. For independent validation, a separate cohort was made up of 18 hyperthyroidism patients plus 17 patients who later progressed from hyperthyroidism to ophthalmopathy. To explore V-J signatures distinguishing ophthalmopathy from hyperthyroidism, a discovery set of about 99 patients (around 42 ophthalmopathy, 55 to 60 stable hyperthyroidism) was enrolled. The study used TCR beta repertoire signatures to distinguish Graves' ophthalmopathy from Graves' hyperthyroidism and to predict progression to ophthalmopathy. The full study reports these points: Most expanded thyroid clonotypes with frequency above 0.001 were also detected in blood, suggesting blood repertoires may reflect the thyroid immune response. Sample size was not predetermined statistically, and investigators were not blinded to group allocation. In cross-validation, the 13-signature model distinguished ophthalmopathy from stable hyperthyroidism with more than 85% sensitivity and around 84% specificity, while in the test set the corresponding values were approximately 80% and 75%. In validation, the model predicted ophthalmopathy progression with 55% to 71% sensitivity and approximately 72% specificity; about a dozen predicted patients were CT-confirmed with GO in a median of approximately 6.5 months.

Stable hyperthyroidism was defined as no progression to ophthalmopathy within 18 months of follow-up. Hyperthyroidism patients were newly diagnosed, were aged 18 to 65 years, and had a disease duration under 2 months. Patients with other autoimmune diseases, uncontrolled infections, pregnancy or lactation were excluded from the study. Diagnosis was based on clinical symptoms, serum thyroxine, TRAb, thyroid ultrasound and orbital computed tomography. Ficoll-Paque density gradient centrifugation was used to isolate PBMCs from 9.5 to 10 ml of fresh peripheral blood. Total RNA was extracted using Trizol reagent, and RNA quality was checked on an Agilent 2100 Bioanalyzer. For repertoire sequencing, TCR beta CDR3 regions were amplified from RNA transcripts. A first-round RT-PCR used HTBI primers with the Qiagen OneStep RT-PCR kit, followed by a second-round multiplex PCR, size selection and purification. The libraries underwent paired-end sequencing with 100 bp reads on an Illumina HiSeq2000. The authors' pipeline ran thus. SOAPnuke was used to process the reads, throwing out any read that had adapters, had uncalled bases, had a mean Phred below 15, or lacked an exact constant-primer or identifier match. High-quality paired reads were merged with COPE v1.2.5. Each unique nucleotide sequence was treated as a clonotype, and MiTCR v1.1 was used to align the clonotypes to the IMGT TRB V, D and J references. Analysis was restricted to V-J combinations with a frequency above 0.0001, which covered 98% to 99.2% of repertoires. For each V-J combination, a TCR clonal expansion and chaos score was defined as F50 clonal expansion divided by the chaos observed in the TCRdist matrix. Features were reduced by Welch's t-statistics and random forest to some 13 V-J combinations, which fed a naive Bayes classifier. The Morisita-Horn index was used to measure how similar the thyroid and blood repertoires were. In TCRdb, the public reads were trimmed at Q25 with fastp and aligned with MiXCR, with productive beta chains retained. Identical CDR3 proteins give one entry, which carries the most common genes and DNA. Clone size and V and J calls follow TCRdb, not the original study. The sample table records approximately 380,000 distinct CDR3 sequences; around a fifth of these occur just once. The top ten clonotypes cover roughly 3% of the sample.

From its cysteine to its phenylalanine, the CDR3 spans 12 amino acids. Just CDR3 DNA is preserved here, 36 bases in frame from base 1. Between the V and J ends, shortened by 3 bases and 11 bases respectively, the junction contains 13 bases. The specimen was peripheral blood. This sequence uses TRBV12-3 or TRBV12-4 and TRBJ1-1; no D gene call is confident. This sequence originates from a woman under 30 with stable Graves' hyperthyroidism. Donor details come from another sample of the same person, matched by shared clones. The DNA reads as follows: TGTGCCAGCAGTTTTTATAAGGGATACGCTTTCTTT. This gives the protein CASSFYKGYAFF.